These 9 T cell receptor beta chains were sequenced from one sample in a study of T cells after somatic rescue of genetic block. Using immunoSEQ multiplex PCR, the repertoire was profiled, and TCRdb retains in-frame clones only, with some absent. The sample shows 70,000 to 85,000 clones, under 95% of them seen only once. The sample comprised peripheral blood mononuclear cells (PBMCs). Receptors were obtained from a young man.

The chain uses TRBV6-1 and TRBJ1-3, with D hard to call. V was pared by 2 bases and J by 0 bases, with 14 bases between. This CDR3 is 17 amino acids long. Germline values: CDR1 MNHNS, CDR2 SASEGT. The CDR3 loop reads CASSESERGYSGNTIYF. The CDR3 coding sequence is TGTGCCAGCAGTGAATCTGAGCGGGGATACTCTGGAAACACCATATATTTT.

This chain connects TRBV5-6 to TRBJ2-3; D may match TRBD1 or TRBD2 (6 bases each). This CDR3 comprises 12 residues. Germline V lookup: CDR1 SGHDT, CDR2 YYEEEE. V dropped 10 bases and J dropped 0 bases, with 9 bases sitting between them. CDR3 region: CAVGGSTDTQYF. DNA of the CDR3: TGTGCCGTAGGGGGGAGCACAGATACGCAGTATTTT.

The V and J genes are TRBV6-1 and TRBJ2-7, with D perhaps TRBD2 (5 bases). Germline V gene sequence: CDR1 MNHNS, CDR2 SASEGT. The CDR3 is 15 residues long. Trimming pared 0 bases from V and 2 bases from J, leaving 11 bases between. The CDR3 nucleotides are TGTGCCAGCAGTGAAGCTACTAGTTTCCCCTACGAGCAGTACTTC. This translates into CASSEATSFPYEQYF.

This chain joins TRBV11-3 and TRBJ2-1; D is unclear. The ends were cut back, 4 bases at V and 8 bases at J, with 9 bases in the middle. This CDR3 spans 12 amino acids. The germline V gene has CDR1 SGHNT and CDR2 YENEEA. CDR3 loop: CASSYDLDEQFF. In nucleotides, the CDR3 is TGTGCCAGCAGCTACGACTTGGATGAGCAGTTCTTC.

The J gene is TRBJ2-5, the V gene TRBV18, with 8 bases lining up with TRBD1. Germline V gene data show CDR1 as KGHSH and CDR2 as LQKENI. The CDR3 length is 13 residues. With V trimmed by 6 bases and J by 5 bases, 5 bases remained unmatched. The CDR3 sequence is CASSRTGTETQYF. CDR3 nucleotide sequence: TGTGCCAGCTCTAGGACAGGGACGGAGACCCAGTACTTC.

This clone appeared a single time. The chain employs TRBV4-2 and TRBJ2-5; the match to TRBD1 covers 11 bases. V shed 0 bases, J shed 1 base, and the junction held 4 bases outside the gene matches. There are 17 residues in the CDR3. CDR1 is LGHNA, CDR2 YNFKEQ, per germline. CDR3 nucleotide sequence: TGTGCCAGCAGCCAAGACCCGGACAGGGGGCTCCAAGAGACCCAGTACTTC. Translation gives CASSQDPDRGLQETQYF.

The chain has TRBV4-1 and TRBJ1-2, with 8 bases that match TRBD1. Germline loops: CDR1 MGHRA, CDR2 YSYEKL. The J segment lost 8 bases and the V segment lost 0 bases, leaving 8 bases of the junction unmatched. The CDR3 is 15 amino acids. Here the CDR3 reads CASSQDRGRGQGYTF. CDR3 bases: TGCGCCAGCAGCCAAGATCGAGGCAGGGGGCAGGGCTACACCTTC.

The CDR3 loop is CASRLTGVGTGELFF. In nucleotides, the CDR3 is TGTGCCAGCAGATTGACAGGGGTAGGCACCGGGGAGCTGTTTTTT. The chain links TRBV2 to TRBJ2-2, with 8 bases aligning to TRBD1. CDR3 length: 15 residues. The germline CDR1 and CDR2 sequences are SNHLY and FYNNEI. Trimming removed 6 bases from V and 4 bases from J; junction bases left unmatched: 7.

This clone appeared a few times. This chain links TRBV6-5 with TRBJ1-3; no reliable D call. V shed 6 bases and J shed 9 bases, with 9 bases lying between them. CDR1 is MNHEY, CDR2 SVGAGI, per germline. The CDR3 has 11 amino acids. The CDR3 DNA follows: TGTGCCAGCAGCACCAGGTCCACCATATATTTT. Translated, it gives CASSTRSTIYF.